The subject of this entry is one T cell receptor beta chain. Its target is not known. Between the trimmed V and J ends, which lost 7 bases and 3 bases, there was a span of 7 bases. The CDR3 has 11 residues. Germline-derived CDR1 and CDR2 are MDHEN and SYDVKM. This entry is derived from a study of cytomegalovirus exposure and HLA in healthy donors. Likely unrecorded immune exposures existed in these nominally healthy donors. Study-wide points: Within an earlier analysis, most TCR beta V segments proved productive either about 90% or about 30% of the time. The CMV antigen specificity of a few CMV-associated chains was confirmed through in vitro analysis.

PCR amplification relied on 60 Vbeta primers (plus 13 Jbeta primers). Measured with immunoSEQ multiplex PCR; TCRdb has only the in-frame clones, and not every one. Of around 150,000 clones listed, around three quarters are singletons. This clonotype was sampled from a woman aged 40 to 55 in good health and CMV-seronegative. The source material was PBMCs. This chain uses TRBV28 with TRBJ2-7; D unclear. The CDR3 sequence: CASKRDYEQYF. DNA of the CDR3: TGTGCCAGCAAACGAGACTACGAGCAGTACTTC. Using reference TRBV28 and TRBJ2-7 for the parts outside the CDR3, the full variable domain is DVKVTQSSRYLVKRTGEKVFLECVQDMDHENMFWYRQDPGLGLRLIYFSYDVKMKEKGDIPEGYSVSREKKERFSLILESASTNQTSMYLCASKRDYEQYFGPGTRLTVT.